Listed below are T cell receptor beta chains from one sample, sequenced in a study of T cell repertoires in cytomegalovirus infection. Via MiXCR, TCRdb re-called the reads, giving one row per CDR3 protein. The profile shows around 490,000 distinct CDR3 sequences, more than 25% of them singletons. What was sequenced was PBMCs. These receptors all come from a human donor in good health (CMV status not recorded). Some clones in this sample may be carry-over from other donors' samples. The conserved cysteine and the conserved F or W are not part of the CDR3 here. Fields, in order: clone size, V gene, CDR3 protein. Rows give clone size only sometimes, using once, few, many, or a class for an expanded clone.

abundance: once
v_gene: TRBV19
CDR3aa: ASTPGLWNQPQH

abundance: NA
v_gene: TRBV14
CDR3aa: ASSHRTEAF

abundance: NA
v_gene: TRBV3-1
CDR3aa: ASSRAGVAEQY

abundance: NA
v_gene: TRBV6-1
CDR3aa: ASSMLTGGRIPYNEQF

abundance: NA
v_gene: TRBV20-1
CDR3aa: SAKGAMNNEQF

abundance: many
v_gene: TRBV7-2
CDR3aa: ASSSDRTSGRYNEQF

abundance: NA
v_gene: TRBV7-8
CDR3aa: ASSLSSRSGANVLT

abundance: few
v_gene: TRBV12-3/TRBV12-4
CDR3aa: ASSPGTGTFTEAF

abundance: NA
v_gene: TRBV20-1
CDR3aa: SARGRNGLGGYT

abundance: few
v_gene: TRBV27
CDR3aa: ASRSTSGRGDTQY

abundance: NA
v_gene: TRBV28
CDR3aa: ASSSPRLAVADTQY

abundance: few
v_gene: TRBV18
CDR3aa: ASSPWTGSNQPQH

abundance: NA
v_gene: TRBV6-2/TRBV6-3
CDR3aa: ASNQPGQSTGANVLT

abundance: once
v_gene: TRBV5-8
CDR3aa: ASTLDSGYT

abundance: few
v_gene: TRBV7-2
CDR3aa: ASSQGGTQY

abundance: NA
v_gene: TRBV20-1
CDR3aa: SAGTSGSMLGEQY

abundance: many
v_gene: TRBV24-1
CDR3aa: ATSDSRGWTGQY

abundance: NA
v_gene: TRBV11-2
CDR3aa: ASSSAAGVGGGKF

abundance: few
v_gene: TRBV6-2/TRBV6-3
CDR3aa: ASSYSTQRSYNEQF

abundance: few
v_gene: TRBV7-8
CDR3aa: ASSLDRFSNQPQH

abundance: many
v_gene: TRBV7-2
CDR3aa: ASSQRDPQY

abundance: once
v_gene: TRBV6-2/TRBV6-3
CDR3aa: ASSYLPVTEAF

abundance: NA
v_gene: TRBV10-3
CDR3aa: AISETGTGRGTEQF

abundance: NA
v_gene: TRBV27
CDR3aa: ATSALGGPRTQY

abundance: many
v_gene: TRBV7-9
CDR3aa: ASSSQTIYNEQF

abundance: many
v_gene: TRBV7-2
CDR3aa: ASSLLNNEQF

abundance: NA
v_gene: TRBV19
CDR3aa: ASSNHRDRGPEAF

abundance: many
v_gene: TRBV7-2
CDR3aa: ASSFDRGSEKLF

abundance: NA
v_gene: TRBV6-2/TRBV6-3
CDR3aa: ASSLHRTSRNTGELF

abundance: NA
v_gene: TRBV7-3
CDR3aa: ASSLTAGQTYEQY

abundance: NA
v_gene: TRBV12-3/TRBV12-4
CDR3aa: ASSLGPRPLDEQF

abundance: few
v_gene: TRBV15
CDR3aa: ATSREAGAYNEQF

abundance: few
v_gene: TRBV6-2/TRBV6-3
CDR3aa: ASAESASGLQGATQY

abundance: NA
v_gene: TRBV7-9
CDR3aa: ASSPGGTSGYNEQF

abundance: many
v_gene: TRBV7-6
CDR3aa: ASSLDGLQTQY

abundance: NA
v_gene: TRBV6-1
CDR3aa: ASSGSFRLYEQF

abundance: NA
v_gene: TRBV7-3
CDR3aa: ASSSGESGEQF

abundance: NA
v_gene: TRBV29-1
CDR3aa: SVELIIGETQY

abundance: NA
v_gene: TRBV9
CDR3aa: ASSVGIAGGLRLENEQF